Below are 5 T cell receptor beta chains sequenced from a single sample in a study of blood T cells in healthy people across ages. The use of a sample-barcoded 5' primer and a J-beta primer mix characterized a second PCR of about 6 to 12 cycles. TCRdb recomputed calls from the 5' RACE reads with MiXCR, one row per CDR3 protein. The profile shows about 510,000 distinct CDR3 sequences, over 25% of them singletons. The data also belong to a second study, concerning T cells of mothers and their children.

The sample comprised blood. Receptor source: a boy between 2 and 10 years old in good health.

This clonotype has just a few counts. The rearrangement links TRBV25-1 to TRBJ1-6; tentatively, D is TRBD1 (6 bases). Per the germline V gene, CDR1 is MGHDK and CDR2 is SYGVNS. V shed 5 bases and J shed 0 bases, with 11 bases lying between them. This CDR3 comprises 16 residues. The DNA of the CDR3 is TGTGCCAGCAGTAGCGGACAGAGCTCCTATAATTCACCCCTCCACTTT. It specifies CASSSGQSSYNSPLHF.

The rearrangement uses TRBV7-9 and TRBJ2-5; D perhaps matches TRBD2 (6 bases). The J call may be faulty, since TRBJ2-7 better matches the DNA end. Germline values: CDR1 SEHNR, CDR2 FQNEAQ (reference sequence). This CDR3 has 14 amino acids. The DNA of the CDR3 is TGTGCCAGCAGCTCCCCTGCGGGAAGATACGAGCAGTACTTC. Translation: CASSSPAGRYEQYF.

This chain connects TRBV5-5 to TRBJ1-5; maybe TRBD1 (5 bases). V lost 7 bases and J lost 3, with 17 bases in between. The germline gives CDR1 SGHKS, CDR2 YYEKEE (reference sequence). This CDR3 has 15 residues. CDR3 amino acids: CASSRIPGDNQPQHF. CDR3 sequence (DNA): TGTGCCAGCTCCCGTATCCCGGGGGACAATCAGCCCCAGCATTTT.

This clonotype was seen only a few times. This chain uses TRBV6-1 with TRBJ2-3, with D unresolved. The ends were cut back, 8 bases at V and 5 bases at J, with 17 bases in the middle. Looked up from germline, CDR1 is MNHNS and CDR2 is SASEGT. This CDR3 has 14 amino acids. The CDR3 loop reads CASRSGVRRDTQYF. The CDR3 nucleotides are TGTGCCAGCCGTTCTGGGGTCCGGAGAGATACGCAGTATTTT.

In this sample, this clonotype turned up a few times. The V gene is TRBV13, the J gene TRBJ2-1; TRBD2 matches 8 bases. Germline values: CDR1 PRHDT, CDR2 FYEKMQ (reference sequence). Unmatched junction bases numbered 7, after V lost 6 bases and J lost 3 bases. This CDR3 is 15 amino acids long. Written as DNA, the CDR3 is TGTGCCAGCAGTCTTCACGGGGGGGACTACAATGAGCAGTTCTTC. It specifies CASSLHGGDYNEQFF.